This TCR beta chain appears in the sequencing data of a study of vaccination and CD4 T cells after COVID-19 (dated by TCRdb to 2021 to 2024). For context, the study as a whole: Six males and four females were included in the convalescent cohort, with two Hispanic individuals, seven Caucasians, two Asians and one multiracial person represented. Two doses of either the Pfizer-BioNTech BNT162b2 vaccine (n=8) or the Moderna mRNA-1273 vaccine (n=2) were administered to participants. Post-COVID blood samples from convalescent patients were collected a median of roughly 100 days after diagnosis, with a range of 35 to 161 days. Post-vaccine blood samples were obtained a median of around 67 days after the second vaccine dose, with a range of roughly 13 to 250 days. Overlapping spike peptide pools from SARS-CoV-2 and from the common cold coronaviruses HCoV-NL63, HCoV-OC43 and HCoV-229E were used as culture stimuli. Control cultures received a CEFX viral epitope pool as the positive control, an HIV-1 Nef peptide pool as the negative control, or no peptide. In ten to eleven COVID-19 convalescent patients and a handful of infection-naive healthy vaccine recipients, the spike-specific CD4+ TCR repertoire before mRNA vaccination was compared with the repertoire after mRNA vaccination. In an earlier paper using these donors, memory CD4+ T cell crossreactivity between SARS-CoV-2 and common cold coronavirus spike proteins was assessed at the TCR clonotype level.

Trimming removed 2 bases from V and 5 bases from J; the gene matches leave 9 bases unexplained. The germline V gene (reference sequence) supplies CDR1 MNHEY and CDR2 SMNVEV. Reading from cysteine to phenylalanine, the CDR3 counts 15 amino acids. Only the CDR3 DNA is retained, 45 bases long and in frame from the first base. What the work shows at the level of the full study, not this receptor alone: Although the median number of SARS-CoV-2-reactive clonotypes went up from 20 to 25 after infection to 35 to 40 after vaccination, the increase was not significant. Relatively few convalescent patients were included in the study, and early timepoints after natural infection were not analyzed. In convalescent patients, a median 86.3% of post-vaccine SARS-CoV-2-reactive clones were detected only after vaccination, suggesting vaccine-specific priming. Of the vaccine-specific clones in convalescent patients, 304 of 307, or nearly all, reacted only to SARS-CoV-2 spike and did not cross-react with common cold coronaviruses.

The library was made by PCR. DNA from cultured CD4+ T cells underwent TCR sequencing with the Oncomine TCR Beta short-read assay at the Johns Hopkins FTIC core. The QIAamp micro DNA kit was used to extract genomic DNA from the cultured CD4+ T cells. The Oncomine TCR Beta libraries from cultured CD4+ T cells were pooled using unique dual indexes and then sequenced on an Illumina iSeq 100. The paper's data handling went like this. Non-productive sequences were filtered out, and CDR3s that did not start with C, did not end with F or W, or were shorter than 7 amino acids were discarded. The MANAFEST web application was used to identify antigen-specific clonotypes by comparing peptide-stimulated wells against reference wells and other culture wells. To be called positive, a clone needed an FDR below 0.05, an odds ratio above 5, and a productive frequency above 0.1% in at least two of three replicate wells. A clonotype counted as cross-reactive if it showed significant expansion both in the SARS-CoV-2 spike wells and in at least one common cold coronavirus spike condition. Similarity between CDR3 sequences was evaluated in R version 3.6.1 using Levenshtein distances (stringdist) and unrooted phylogenetic trees (ape). TCRdb reprocessed the public reads (quality trimming at Q25 with fastp, clone calling with MiXCR) and kept in-frame beta chains. Every entry covers one CDR3 protein and lists the most common genes and DNA from its rows. TCRdb's processing, not the authors', yielded these V and J calls. This sample has 9,000 to 13,000 distinct CDR3 sequences in its table, and 25% to 35% of those were observed once. Less than 15% of the sample rests with the top ten.

This clonotype has just one count. This receptor's antigen is unknown. Per-base qualities were not stored, and no clone one base away is much larger. One read provides weak support. What the treatment or condition label conveys for this sample: approximately 10-day PBMC culture with coronavirus spike peptide pools or control peptides (ViraFEST assay). CD4+ T cells from unexposed donors were collected before the COVID-19 pandemic (2011-2018). The ViraFEST assay, used in the study, expanded antigen-specific T cells with peptide pools and then identified the expanded clonotypes through TCR sequencing. Approximately 2.1 million PBMCs per well were cultured in IMDM with roughly 5% human AB serum and 8 to 10 IU/ml IL-2, plus 10 ug/ml peptide pools. Half of the culture medium was replaced with fresh IL-2-containing medium on days 3 and 7. CD4+ T cells were isolated after approximately eleven days of culture through negative selection using the EasySep CD4+ T cell isolation kit. As cell number allowed, CD4+ T cells from unexposed donors were tested for reactivity to SARS-CoV-2 S and N and to four common cold coronavirus spike pools. Ficoll-Paque Plus gradient centrifugation was used to isolate PBMCs from whole blood, and the isolated PBMCs were then either used fresh or cryopreserved at -140C. In general, triplicate wells were set up for every culture condition. The leukapheresis product used for the unexposed donors was purchased from a commercial source.

The specimen was CD4+ T cells from blood, cultured in vitro. The rearrangement combines TRBV27 with TRBJ2-7; 7 bases in between match TRBD2. This receptor was taken from a human donor in good health. The DNA sequence follows: TGTGCCAGCAGTTTAGGGGTTGGCGGGAGACACGAGCAGTACTTC. This gives the protein CASSLGVGGRHEQYF.